Listed below are T cell receptor beta chains from one sample, sequenced in a study of T cells expressing NK-cell markers. TCRdb reprocessed the 5' RACE reads, keeping one entry per CDR3 protein, no DNA. The sample holds 200,000 to 300,000 distinct CDR3 sequences. Sequenced sample: blood T cells: a sorted CD56 or NKG2C T cell subset, CD4+ or CD8+ T cells, or bulk PBMC T cells (not recorded which). The receptors were sampled from a man between 18 and 35 years old in good health. Each CDR3 is given with its conserved first and last residue.

V gene	J gene	CDR3 protein
TRBV5-1	TRBJ2-6	CASSFTTGSSGANVLTF
TRBV20-1	TRBJ2-1	CSAQNMRGLHNEQFF
TRBV29-1	TRBJ1-4	CSVTTGGSGEKLFF
TRBV5-1	TRBJ2-7	CASSLEPGQGADEQYF
TRBV30	TRBJ2-3	CAGTTGIDTQYF
TRBV20-1	TRBJ2-5	CSALGRTEETQYF
TRBV27	TRBJ2-1	CASTGPTPNNEQFF
TRBV6-1	TRBJ1-1	CASNREGGTEAFF
TRBV29-1	TRBJ2-3	CSVDWLAGPVADTQYF
TRBV5-1	TRBJ2-1	CASSGGDRPDNEQFF
TRBV4-1	TRBJ2-5	CASSHNSGSQETQYF
TRBV6-9	TRBJ2-1	CASSKVRERDEQFF
TRBV11-1	TRBJ2-1	CASSLAAAKGEQFF
TRBV12-3/TRBV12-4	TRBJ2-3	CASSLVGATDTQYF
TRBV6-5	TRBJ2-3	CASSYSTLGDTQYF
TRBV20-1	TRBJ2-3	CSARDSSGRAVDTQYF
TRBV10-3	TRBJ1-3	CAIRGDGSSGNTIYF
TRBV20-1	TRBJ2-3	CSAQSRTDTQYF
TRBV6-5	TRBJ2-5	CASSDQVTQYF
TRBV24-1	TRBJ2-7	CATATGQGINEQYF
TRBV6-2/TRBV6-3	TRBJ2-7	CASKEGLAIGEQYF
TRBV18	TRBJ2-6	CASSPPSGSGANVLTF
TRBV20-1	TRBJ1-5	CSAPEKGGQGGFYSNQPQHF
TRBV12-3/TRBV12-4	TRBJ2-4	CASSRNRGALGIQYF
TRBV29-1	TRBJ1-6	CSVADGAVDSPLHF
TRBV12-3/TRBV12-4	TRBJ2-3	CASSRDRGLVTDTQYF
TRBV7-9	TRBJ2-7	CASSPGLAGPYYEQYF
TRBV20-1	TRBJ2-7	CSARPGQTHSYEQYF
TRBV18	TRBJ1-2	CASSPDRNYGYTF
TRBV4-1	TRBJ2-3	CASSSQMSTDTQYF
TRBV5-1	TRBJ2-1	CASSLRAGGSYNEQFF
TRBV12-3/TRBV12-4	TRBJ2-2	CASGPSSGLGAGELFF
TRBV20-1	TRBJ2-7	CSARDLRLAGAVNSYEQYF
TRBV15	TRBJ2-3	CATRIRGADTQYF